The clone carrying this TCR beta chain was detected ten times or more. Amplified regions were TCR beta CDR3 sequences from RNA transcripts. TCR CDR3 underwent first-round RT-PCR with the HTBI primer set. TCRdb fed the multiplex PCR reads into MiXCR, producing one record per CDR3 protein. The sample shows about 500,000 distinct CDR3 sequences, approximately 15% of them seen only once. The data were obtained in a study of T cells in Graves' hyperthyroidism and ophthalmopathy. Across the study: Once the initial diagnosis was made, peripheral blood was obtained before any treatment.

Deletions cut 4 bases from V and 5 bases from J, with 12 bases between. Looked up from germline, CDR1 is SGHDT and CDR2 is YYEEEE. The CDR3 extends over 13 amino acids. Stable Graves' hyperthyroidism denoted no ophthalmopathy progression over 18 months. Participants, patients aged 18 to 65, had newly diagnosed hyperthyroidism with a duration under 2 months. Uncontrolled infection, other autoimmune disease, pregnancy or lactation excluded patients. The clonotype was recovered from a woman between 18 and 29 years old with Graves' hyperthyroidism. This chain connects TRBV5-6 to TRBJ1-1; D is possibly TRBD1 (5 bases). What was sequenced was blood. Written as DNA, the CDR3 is TGTGCCAGCAGCGCCAGGGTTCGAACTGAAGCTTTCTTT. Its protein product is CASSARVRTEAFF.